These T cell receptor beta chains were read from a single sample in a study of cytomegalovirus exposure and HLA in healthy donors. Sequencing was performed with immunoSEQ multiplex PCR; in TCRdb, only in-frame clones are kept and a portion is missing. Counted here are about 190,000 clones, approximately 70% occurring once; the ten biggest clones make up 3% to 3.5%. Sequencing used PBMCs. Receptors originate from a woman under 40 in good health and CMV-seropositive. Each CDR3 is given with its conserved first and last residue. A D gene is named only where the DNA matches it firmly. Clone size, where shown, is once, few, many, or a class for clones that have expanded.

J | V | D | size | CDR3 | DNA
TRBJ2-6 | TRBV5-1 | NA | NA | CASRPRPPSEGANVLTF | TGCGCCAGCAGACCCCGGCCCCCTTCGGAGGGGGCCAACGTCCTGACTTTC
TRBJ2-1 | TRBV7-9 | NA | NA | CASSFGAQATYNEQFF | TGTGCCAGCAGCTTCGGAGCACAGGCTACCTACAATGAGCAGTTCTTC
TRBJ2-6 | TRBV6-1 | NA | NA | CASIRIGANVLTF | TGTGCCAGCATTAGAATTGGGGCCAACGTCCTGACTTTC
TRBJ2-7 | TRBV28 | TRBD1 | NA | CASSSTGTGSNEQYF | TGTGCCAGCAGTTCTACCGGGACAGGGAGCAACGAGCAGTACTTC
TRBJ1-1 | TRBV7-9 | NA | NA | CASSFPLPLNTEAFF | TGTGCCAGCAGCTTCCCACTTCCCTTGAACACTGAAGCTTTCTTT
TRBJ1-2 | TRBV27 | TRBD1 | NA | CASSFLWDRGRCGYTF | TGTGCCAGCAGTTTTTTATGGGACAGGGGTAGGTGTGGCTACACCTTC
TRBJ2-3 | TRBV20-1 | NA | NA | CSASTAGTQYF | TGCAGTGCTAGTACTGCGGGTACGCAGTATTTT
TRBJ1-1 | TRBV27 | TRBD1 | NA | CASSSQGAQHTEAFF | TGTGCCAGCAGTTCACAGGGGGCCCAACACACTGAAGCTTTCTTT
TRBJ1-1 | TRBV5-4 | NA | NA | CASSLFTGRVTEAFF | TGTGCCAGCAGCTTGTTTACAGGGAGGGTCACTGAAGCTTTCTTT
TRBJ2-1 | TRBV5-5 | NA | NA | CASRLESGHLYNEQFF | TGTGCCAGCAGGTTGGAATCGGGACACCTTTACAATGAGCAGTTCTTC
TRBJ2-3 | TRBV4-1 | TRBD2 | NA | CASSQRREGDTQYF | TGCGCCAGCAGCCAAAGACGGGAGGGGGATACGCAGTATTTT
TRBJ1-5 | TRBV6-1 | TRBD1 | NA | CASSLRGTGIQPQHF | TGTGCCAGCAGTTTGCGAGGGACAGGGATTCAGCCCCAGCATTTT
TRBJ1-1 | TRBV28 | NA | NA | CASRDSGAFF | TGTGCCAGCAGGGACAGTGGGGCTTTCTTT
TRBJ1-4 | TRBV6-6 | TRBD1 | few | CASTGQSEEKLFF | TGTGCCAGCACGGGACAGTCGGAGGAAAAACTGTTTTTT
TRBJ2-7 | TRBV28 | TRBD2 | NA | CASSLLAGGVYEQYF | TGTGCCAGCAGTTTACTAGCGGGAGGGGTCTACGAGCAGTACTTC
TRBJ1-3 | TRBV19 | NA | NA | CASSNRVGNTIYF | TGTGCCAGTAGTAACAGGGTCGGAAACACCATATATTTT
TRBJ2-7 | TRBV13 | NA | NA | CASSLRGGGPTYEQYF | TGTGCCAGCAGCTTACGTGGGGGCGGTCCCACCTACGAGCAGTACTTC
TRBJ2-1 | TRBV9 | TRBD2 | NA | CASSPRGLVVDEQFF | TGTGCCAGCAGCCCCCGGGGACTAGTCGTCGATGAGCAGTTCTTC
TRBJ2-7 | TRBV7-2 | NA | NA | CASSLYSYEQYF | TGTGCCAGCAGCTTATACAGCTACGAGCAGTACTTC